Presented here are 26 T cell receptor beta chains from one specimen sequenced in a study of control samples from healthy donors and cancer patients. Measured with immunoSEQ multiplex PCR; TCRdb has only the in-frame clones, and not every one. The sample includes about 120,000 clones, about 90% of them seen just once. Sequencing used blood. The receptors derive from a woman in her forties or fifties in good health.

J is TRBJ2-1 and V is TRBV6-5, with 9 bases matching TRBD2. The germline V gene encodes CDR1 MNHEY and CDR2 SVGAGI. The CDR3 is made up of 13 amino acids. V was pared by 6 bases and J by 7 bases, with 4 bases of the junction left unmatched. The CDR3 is CASRGGGANEQFF. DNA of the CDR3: TGTGCCAGCAGGGGCGGGGGGGCTAATGAGCAGTTCTTC.

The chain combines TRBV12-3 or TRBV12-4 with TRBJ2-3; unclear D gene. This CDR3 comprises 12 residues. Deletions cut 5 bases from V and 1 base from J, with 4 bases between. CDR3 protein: CASSQGTDTQYF. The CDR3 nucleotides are TGTGCCAGCAGTCAGGGCACAGATACGCAGTATTTT.

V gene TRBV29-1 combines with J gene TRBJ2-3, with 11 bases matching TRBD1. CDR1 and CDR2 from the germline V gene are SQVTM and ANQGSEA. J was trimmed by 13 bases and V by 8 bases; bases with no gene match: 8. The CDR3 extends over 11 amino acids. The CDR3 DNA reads TGCAGCATTTGGACAGGGGGCACGAAGTATTTT. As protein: CSIWTGGTKYF.

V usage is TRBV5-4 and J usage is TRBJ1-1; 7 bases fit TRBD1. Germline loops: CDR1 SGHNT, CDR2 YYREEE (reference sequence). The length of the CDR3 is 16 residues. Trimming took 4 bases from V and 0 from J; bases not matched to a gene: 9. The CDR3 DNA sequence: TGTGCCAGCAGCCCGGACAGGTCCTTCATGAACACTGAAGCTTTCTTT. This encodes CASSPDRSFMNTEAFF.

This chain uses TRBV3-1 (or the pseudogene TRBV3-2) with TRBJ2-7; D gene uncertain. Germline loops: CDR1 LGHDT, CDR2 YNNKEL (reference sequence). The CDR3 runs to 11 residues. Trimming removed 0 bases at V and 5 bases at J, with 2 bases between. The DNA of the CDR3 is TGTGCCAGCAGCCAAGATCACGAGCAGTACTTC. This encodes CASSQDHEQYF.

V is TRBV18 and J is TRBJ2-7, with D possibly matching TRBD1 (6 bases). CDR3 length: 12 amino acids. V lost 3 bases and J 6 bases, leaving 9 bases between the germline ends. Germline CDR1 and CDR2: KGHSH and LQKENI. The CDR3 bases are TGTGCCAGCTCACCTTCAGGGGTCGAGCAGTACTTC. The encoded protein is CASSPSGVEQYF.

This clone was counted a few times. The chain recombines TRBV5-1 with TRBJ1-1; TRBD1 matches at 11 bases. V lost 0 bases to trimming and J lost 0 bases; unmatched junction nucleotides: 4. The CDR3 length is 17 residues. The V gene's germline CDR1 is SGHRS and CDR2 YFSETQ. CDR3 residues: CASSLGGTGGMNTEAFF. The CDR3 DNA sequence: TGCGCCAGCAGCTTGGGAGGGACAGGGGGGATGAACACTGAAGCTTTCTTT.

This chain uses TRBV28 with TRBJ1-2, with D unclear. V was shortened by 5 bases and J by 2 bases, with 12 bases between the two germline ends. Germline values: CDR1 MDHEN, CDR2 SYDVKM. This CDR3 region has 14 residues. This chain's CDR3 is CASSPPRPNYGYTF. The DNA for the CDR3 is TGTGCCAGCAGTCCCCCCCGGCCCAACTATGGCTACACCTTC.

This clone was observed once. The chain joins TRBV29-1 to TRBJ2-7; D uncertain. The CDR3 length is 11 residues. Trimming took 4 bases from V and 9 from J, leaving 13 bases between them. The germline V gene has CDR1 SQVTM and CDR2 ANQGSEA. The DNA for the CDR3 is TGCAGCGTTGGGTCACGTGACGCGCAGTACTTC. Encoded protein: CSVGSRDAQYF.

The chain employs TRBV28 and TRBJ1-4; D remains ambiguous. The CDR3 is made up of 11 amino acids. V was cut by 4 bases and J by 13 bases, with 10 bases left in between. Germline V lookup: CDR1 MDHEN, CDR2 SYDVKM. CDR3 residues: CASSSVITLFF. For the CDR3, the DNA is TGTGCCAGCAGTTCGGTAATTACACTGTTTTTT.

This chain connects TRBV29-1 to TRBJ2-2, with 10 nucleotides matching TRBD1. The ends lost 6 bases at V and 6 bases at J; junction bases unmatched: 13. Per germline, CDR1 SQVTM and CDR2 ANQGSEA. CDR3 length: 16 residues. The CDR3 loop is CSVRQGTGVSAGELFF. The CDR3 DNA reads TGCAGCGTAAGACAAGGGACAGGGGTTTCCGCCGGGGAGCTGTTTTTT.

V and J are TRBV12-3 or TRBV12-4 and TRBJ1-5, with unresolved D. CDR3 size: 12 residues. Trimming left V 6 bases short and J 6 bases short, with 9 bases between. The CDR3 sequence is CASSNRSQPQHF. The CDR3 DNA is TGTGCCAGCAGCAATCGGTCTCAGCCCCAGCATTTT.

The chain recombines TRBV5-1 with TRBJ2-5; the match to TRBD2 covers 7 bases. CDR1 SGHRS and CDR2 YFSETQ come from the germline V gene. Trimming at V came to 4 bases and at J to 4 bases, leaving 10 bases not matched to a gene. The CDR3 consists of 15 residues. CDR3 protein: CASSTETSSGETQYF. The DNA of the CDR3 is TGCGCCAGCAGCACCGAGACTAGCTCGGGAGAGACCCAGTACTTC.

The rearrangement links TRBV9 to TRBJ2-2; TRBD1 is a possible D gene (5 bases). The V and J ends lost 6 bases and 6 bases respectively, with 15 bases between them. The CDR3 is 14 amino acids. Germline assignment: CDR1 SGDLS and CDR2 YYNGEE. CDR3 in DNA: TGTGCCAGCACCAAAGGGGTGGGGCCCGGGGAGCTGTTTTTT. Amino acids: CASTKGVGPGELFF. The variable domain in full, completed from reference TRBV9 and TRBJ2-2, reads DSGVTQTPKHLITATGQRVTLRCSPRSGDLSVYWYQQSLDQGLQFLIQYYNGEERAKGNILERFSAQQFPDLHSELNLSSLELGDSALYFCASTKGVGPGELFFGEGSRLTVL.

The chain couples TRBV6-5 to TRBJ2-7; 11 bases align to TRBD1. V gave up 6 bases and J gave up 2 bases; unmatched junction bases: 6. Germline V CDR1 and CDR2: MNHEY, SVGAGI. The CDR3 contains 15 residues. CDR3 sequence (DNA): TGTGCCAGCAGCCGAGGGACAGGGGGACCCTACGAGCAGTACTTC. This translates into CASSRGTGGPYEQYF.

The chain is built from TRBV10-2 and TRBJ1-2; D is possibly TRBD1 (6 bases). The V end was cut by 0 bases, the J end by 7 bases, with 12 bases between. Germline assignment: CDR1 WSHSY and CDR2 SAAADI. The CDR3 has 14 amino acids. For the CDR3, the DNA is TGCGCCAGCAGTGAGTCGAGCGTCAGGGGTGGCTACACCTTC. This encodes CASSESSVRGGYTF.

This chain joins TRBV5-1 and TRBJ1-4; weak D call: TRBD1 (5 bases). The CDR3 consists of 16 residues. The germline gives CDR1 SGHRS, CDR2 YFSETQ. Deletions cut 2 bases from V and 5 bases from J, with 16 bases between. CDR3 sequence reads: CASSLRPGRGNEKLFF. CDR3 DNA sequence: TGCGCCAGCAGCTTACGACCGGGACGGGGAAATGAAAAACTGTTTTTT. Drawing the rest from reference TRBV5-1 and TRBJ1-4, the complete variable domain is KAGVTQTPRYLIKTRGQQVTLSCSPISGHRSVSWYQQTPGQGLQFLFEYFSETQRNKGNFPGRFSGRQFSNSRSEMNVSTLELGDSALYLCASSLRPGRGNEKLFFGSGTQLSVL.

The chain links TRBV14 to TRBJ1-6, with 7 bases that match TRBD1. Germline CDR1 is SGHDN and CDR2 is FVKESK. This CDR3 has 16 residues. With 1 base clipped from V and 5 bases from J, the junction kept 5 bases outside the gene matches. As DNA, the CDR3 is TGTGCCAGCAGCCAAGGGGGGGACAGACATAATTCACCCCTCCACTTT. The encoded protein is CASSQGGDRHNSPLHF.

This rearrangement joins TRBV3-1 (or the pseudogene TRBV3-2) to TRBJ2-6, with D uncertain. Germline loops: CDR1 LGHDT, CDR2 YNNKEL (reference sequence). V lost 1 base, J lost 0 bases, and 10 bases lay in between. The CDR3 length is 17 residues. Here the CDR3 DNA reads TGTGCCAGCAGCCAAGGCCCCTCAGGCTCTGGGGCCAACGTCCTGACTTTC. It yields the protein CASSQGPSGSGANVLTF.

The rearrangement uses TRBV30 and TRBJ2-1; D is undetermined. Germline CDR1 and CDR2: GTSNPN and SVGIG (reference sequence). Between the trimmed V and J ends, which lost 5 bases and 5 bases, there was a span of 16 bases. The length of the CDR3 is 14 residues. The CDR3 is CAWRMDWAHNEQFF. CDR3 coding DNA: TGTGCCTGGCGGATGGATTGGGCTCACAATGAGCAGTTCTTC.

As DNA, the CDR3 is TGTGCCAGTAGTGAGTTCGGGACAGGGGCGCAGTATTTT. Translating gives CASSEFGTGAQYF. This chain links TRBV19 with TRBJ2-3, with 10 bases lining up with TRBD1. The length of the CDR3 is 13 residues. Germline V lookup: CDR1 LNHDA, CDR2 SQIVND (reference sequence). The ends lost 5 bases at V and 10 bases at J; junction bases unmatched: 6. The full variable domain, completed using reference TRBV19 and TRBJ2-3, is DGGITQSPKYLFRKEGQNVTLSCEQNLNHDAMYWYRQDPGQGLRLIYYSQIVNDFQKGDIAEGYSVSREKKESFPLTVTSAQKNPTAFYLCASSEFGTGAQYFGPGTRLTVL.

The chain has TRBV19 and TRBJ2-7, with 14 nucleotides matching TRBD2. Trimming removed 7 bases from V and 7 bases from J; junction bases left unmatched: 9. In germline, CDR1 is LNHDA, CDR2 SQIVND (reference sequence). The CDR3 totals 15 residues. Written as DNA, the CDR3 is TGTGCCAGTACCACGGGACTAGCGGGAGTGGGGGAGCAGTACTTC. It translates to CASTTGLAGVGEQYF.

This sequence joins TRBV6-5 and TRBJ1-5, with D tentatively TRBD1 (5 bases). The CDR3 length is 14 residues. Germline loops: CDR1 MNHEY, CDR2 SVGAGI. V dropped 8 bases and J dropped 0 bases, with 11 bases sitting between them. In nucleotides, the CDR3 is TGTGCCAGCGGGACGCCTTATAGCAATCAGCCCCAGCATTTT. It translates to CASGTPYSNQPQHF.

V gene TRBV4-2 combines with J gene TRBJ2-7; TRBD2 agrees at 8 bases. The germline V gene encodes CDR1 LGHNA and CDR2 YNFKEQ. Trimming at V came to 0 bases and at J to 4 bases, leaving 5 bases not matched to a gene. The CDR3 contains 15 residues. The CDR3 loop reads CASSQEQAGVYEQYF. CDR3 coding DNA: TGTGCCAGCAGCCAAGAGCAAGCGGGAGTTTACGAGCAGTACTTC.

CDR3 residues: CASSKTSGRAGEQYF. The CDR3 coding sequence is TGTGCCAGCAGCAAGACTAGCGGGAGGGCCGGCGAGCAGTACTTC. J is TRBJ2-7 and V is TRBV7-8, with 14 bases lining up with TRBD2. Germline-derived CDR1 and CDR2 are SGHVS and FQNEAQ. The CDR3 covers 15 residues. Unmatched junction bases numbered 6, after V lost 5 bases and J lost 6 bases.

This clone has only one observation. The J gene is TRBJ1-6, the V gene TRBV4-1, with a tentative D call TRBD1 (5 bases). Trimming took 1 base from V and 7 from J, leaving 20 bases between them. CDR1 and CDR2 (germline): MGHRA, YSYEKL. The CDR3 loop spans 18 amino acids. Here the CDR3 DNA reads TGCGCCAGCAGCCAAGGCCCAGCCTCTGCAGGGTGGAATTCACCCCTCCACTTT. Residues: CASSQGPASAGWNSPLHF.